These T cell receptor beta chains were read from a single sample in a study of blood T cell repertoires in COVID-19. Only in-frame clones appear in the TCRdb table, and some are missing; sequencing was by immunoSEQ multiplex PCR. The table includes about 120,000 clones, 81% detected once. The sequencing input was peripheral blood. Receptor source: a young man with COVID-19, enrolled during active disease. Each CDR3 is given without its conserved first and last residue.

>TRBV11-3|TRBJ2-1
ASSFRGTGIANEQF
>TRBV19|TRBJ2-3
ASRFGGGGPDTQY
>TRBV7-2|TRBJ2-7
ASSLTAGPTYEQY
>TRBV19|TRBJ2-2
ASSPRDRGGTGELF
>TRBV27|TRBJ1-5
ASSFGQPLNQPQH
>TRBV30|TRBJ1-5
AWSGGGDSNNQPQH
>TRBV27|TRBJ2-3
ASSLGSDTQY
>TRBV27|TRBJ1-2
ASKGENYGYT
>TRBV4-1|TRBJ1-2
ASSHGQGAGGYT
>TRBV2|TRBJ2-2
ARERDTNTGELF
>TRBV11-2|TRBJ1-2
ASSLEGGNYGYT
>TRBV18|TRBJ1-2
ASSPGTGAGNYGYT
>TRBV5-1|TRBJ1-6
ASSLIANYNSPLH
>TRBV6-5|TRBJ1-5
ASSSDRDGNQPQH
>TRBV6-5|TRBJ1-2
ASSSGVSSHYGYT
>TRBV6-5|TRBJ2-1
ASSYFGRENEQF
>TRBV7-2|TRBJ1-1
ASSPLQGADTEAF
>TRBV24-1|TRBJ2-3
ATSPAGRADTQY
>TRBV7-7|TRBJ2-3
ASSPTSGETDTQY
>TRBV28|TRBJ2-2
ASSLRRRGVRDGELF
>TRBV10-3|TRBJ2-2
ATRDSGELF
>TRBV7-6|TRBJ1-2
ASSLGGPGGRNGYT